These 24 T cell receptor beta chains came from one sample sequenced in a study of T cell repertoires in cytomegalovirus infection. No antigens are known for them. TCRdb processed the reads anew with MiXCR; each CDR3 protein has one entry. The data show 900,000 to 950,000 distinct CDR3 sequences, with around 32% seen just once and roughly 12% held by the top ten. Sample: cultured CD8+ T cells from PBMCs, taken from culture after CMV antigen stimulation. All receptors derive from a human donor in good health (CMV status not recorded). Some clones in this sample may be carry-over from other donors' samples.

This clonotype has a count of ten or more. The J gene is TRBJ2-7, the V gene TRBV7-2; 9 positions match TRBD1. The germline gives CDR1 SGHTA, CDR2 FQGNSA. Trimming took 5 bases from V and 4 from J; bases not matched to a gene: 15. The CDR3 loop spans 17 amino acids. The CDR3 sequence: CASSPLALGTGRYEQYV. The CDR3 nucleotides are TGTGCCAGCAGCCCCCTCGCGTTGGGGACAGGGAGGTACGAGCAGTACGTC.

This clonotype was picked up one time. The V and J genes are TRBV20-1 and TRBJ1-1; D unclear. Germline CDR1 DFQATT, CDR2 SNEGSKA (reference sequence). With 0 bases removed from V and 5 bases from J, the gap between germline ends came to 10 bases. This CDR3 spans 13 amino acids. CDR3 bases: TGCAGTGCTAGAGATATGGGGTATACTGAAGCTTTCTTT. This sequence encodes CSARDMGYTEAFF.

The genes are TRBV13 and TRBJ1-5; 9 bases fit TRBD1. Germline V gene data show CDR1 as PRHDT and CDR2 as FYEKMQ (reference sequence). The CDR3 has 13 amino acids. Trimming at V came to 5 bases and at J to 9 bases, leaving 5 bases not matched to a gene. The CDR3 reads CASSLTGGGPQHF. CDR3 sequence (DNA): TGTGCCAGCAGCCTGACAGGGGGAGGGCCCCAGCATTTT.

This clonotype was recorded a few times. The chain joins TRBV7-2 to TRBJ2-3; tentative D call: TRBD2 (7 bases). Germline V gene lookup returns CDR1 SGHTA and CDR2 FQGNSA. V was clipped by 5 bases and J by 6 bases, with 18 bases between them. This CDR3 comprises 15 residues. In DNA, the CDR3 is TGTGCCAGCAGCCCCCTGGGGGGGGGGCAGGATACGCAGTATTTT. It is translated as CASSPLGGGQDTQYF.

This clonotype has ten or more counts. The chain has TRBV7-8 and TRBJ1-5; 10 nucleotides line up with TRBD1. CDR1 is SGHVS and CDR2 is FQNEAQ in the germline V gene. This CDR3 comprises 16 residues. After removal of 1 base from V and 7 bases from J, the junction contained 7 bases not matched to a gene. DNA of the CDR3: TGTGCCAGCAGCTTAGGGGGACAGGGGATAAAGCAGCCCCAGCATTTT. It translates to CASSLGGQGIKQPQHF.

This clonotype was seen a handful of times. This chain joins TRBV19 and TRBJ1-5; D not certain. Germline V gene data show CDR1 as LNHDA and CDR2 as SQIVND (reference sequence). The CDR3 is 15 residues long. The V end was cut by 3 bases, the J end by 2 bases, with 11 bases between. CDR3: CASSIETAGNQPQHF. CDR3 nucleotide sequence: TGTGCCAGTAGTATTGAAACAGCCGGCAATCAGCCCCAGCATTTT.

The V gene is TRBV24-1, the J gene TRBJ2-7; no reliable D call. CDR1 and CDR2 (germline): KGHDR, SFDVKD. The CDR3 extends over 15 amino acids. The ends were cut back, 4 bases at V and 3 bases at J, with 15 bases in the middle. The CDR3 loop reads CATSEIPATLYEQYV. DNA of the CDR3: TGTGCCACCAGTGAAATCCCTGCGACACTCTACGAGCAGTACGTC.

This rearrangement joins TRBV7-9 to TRBJ2-5; 10 bases fit TRBD1. V shed 5 bases, J shed 5 bases, and the junction held 17 bases outside the gene matches. The CDR3 is 18 amino acids. CDR1 is SEHNR, CDR2 FQNEAQ, per germline (reference sequence). The CDR3 spells CASSPLRGTGEKGETQYF. DNA of the CDR3: TGTGCCAGCAGCCCACTCAGGGGGACAGGGGAAAAGGGGGAGACCCAGTACTTC.

This clonotype was found many times. The chain uses TRBV7-3 and TRBJ2-6; D unresolved. The germline CDR1 and CDR2 sequences are SGHTA and FQGTGA. The CDR3 contains 16 residues. The ends were cut back, 2 bases at V and 3 bases at J, with 11 bases in the middle. CDR3 sequence reads: CASSLDGPIGANVLTF. CDR3 in DNA: TGTGCCAGCAGCTTAGACGGACCTATTGGGGCCAACGTCCTGACTTTC.

This clonotype was observed many times. This chain uses TRBV7-6 with TRBJ1-1; D ambiguous. The CDR3 loop spans 16 amino acids. Trimming left V 5 bases short and J 1 base short, with 17 bases between. Germline values: CDR1 SGHVS, CDR2 FNYEAQ. The CDR3 DNA reads TGTGCCAGCAGCCTTATTTACCCTGGACCGAACACTGAAGCTTTCTTT. Protein sequence: CASSLIYPGPNTEAFF.

V gene TRBV6-8 combines with J gene TRBJ1-2; D may be TRBD1 (5 bases). Trimming stripped 5 bases from V and 6 bases from J, with 22 bases between. This CDR3 contains 16 residues. Germline V gene lookup returns CDR1 MNHGY and CDR2 SAAAGT. CDR3 loop: CASSIPVSWGGDGYTF. In DNA form, the CDR3 reads TGTGCCAGCAGTATTCCGGTCTCTTGGGGAGGGGATGGCTACACCTTC.

This chain links TRBV27 with TRBJ1-6, with a possible D match to TRBD1 (5 bases). Germline V CDR1 and CDR2: MNHEY, SMNVEV (reference sequence). Trimming removed 4 bases at V and 14 bases at J, with 27 bases between. The CDR3 runs to 17 residues. The CDR3 protein is CASSSASGLRVHGTLHF. The DNA for the CDR3 is TGTGCCAGCAGTTCCGCGTCCGGGCTCAGGGTCCATGGCACCCTCCACTTT.

Many counts were recorded for this clonotype. The V and J genes are TRBV7-8 and TRBJ2-1; D may be TRBD1 or TRBD2 (5 bases each). V lost 2 bases and J 9 bases, leaving 8 bases between the germline ends. The CDR3 sequence is 12 residues long. CDR1 is SGHVS, CDR2 FQNEAQ, per germline. The DNA of the CDR3 is TGTGCCAGCAGCTTAATTGGGGGTGAGCAGTTCTTC. This gives the protein CASSLIGGEQFF. Filled out from reference TRBV7-8 and TRBJ2-1, the complete variable domain reads GAGVSQSPRYKVAKRGQDVALRCDPISGHVSLFWYQQALGQGPEFLTYFQNEAQLDKSGLPSDRFFAERPEGSVSTLKIQRTQQEDSAVYLCASSLIGGEQFFGPGTRLTVL.

The rearrangement links TRBV10-2 to TRBJ1-2; TRBD1 might be the D (6 bases). V dropped 2 bases and J dropped 2 bases, with 9 bases sitting between them. This CDR3 has 14 residues. The V gene's germline CDR1 is WSHSY and CDR2 SAAADI. The CDR3 coding sequence is TGCGCCAGCAGTGAGACAGGGCTAAACTATGGCTACACCTTC. Protein: CASSETGLNYGYTF.

The chain joins TRBV6-5 to TRBJ1-4, with D maybe TRBD1 (5 bases). Trimming pared 0 bases from V and 2 bases from J, leaving 13 bases between. Per germline, CDR1 MNHEY and CDR2 SVGAGI. The CDR3 length is 17 residues. The CDR3 here is CASSYSRSRQTNEKLFF. DNA of the CDR3: TGTGCCAGCAGTTACTCGAGAAGCAGACAGACTAATGAAAAACTGTTTTTT.

As concerns this clonotype: One base away lies a much larger clone, so this may be a sequencing read error. This sequence joins TRBV7-6 and TRBJ2-5; D is undetermined. The CDR3 runs 15 residues. CDR1 is SGHVS, CDR2 FNYEAQ, per germline. Here the CDR3 DNA reads TGTGCCAACAGCTCGTTAGCCGGGCCGGCGGAGACCCAGTACTTC. Its translation: CANSSLAGPAETQYF.

This clonotype was counted ten times or more. J is TRBJ2-5 and V is TRBV15; 9 nucleotides match TRBD1. Germline V lookup: CDR1 LNHNV, CDR2 YYDKDF (reference sequence). J lost 5 bases, V lost 6 bases, and 4 bases had no gene match. There are 13 residues in the CDR3. The CDR3 region is CATSRDRDETQYF. The CDR3 region has the DNA TGTGCCACCAGTAGGGACAGGGACGAGACCCAGTACTTC.

The chain couples TRBV28 to TRBJ2-2; 9 nucleotides agree with TRBD1. CDR3 length: 16 amino acids. Germline V CDR1 and CDR2: MDHEN, SYDVKM. Germline trimming cut 8 bases from V and 3 bases from J; bases unmatched to any gene: 10. The CDR3 protein is CASDRTGGAHTGELFF. For the CDR3, the DNA is TGTGCCAGCGACCGTACAGGGGGCGCGCACACCGGGGAGCTGTTTTTT. Based on the CDR3 plus reference TRBV28 and TRBJ2-2, the full variable domain is DVKVTQSSRYLVKRTGEKVFLECVQDMDHENMFWYRQDPGLGLRLIYFSYDVKMKEKGDIPEGYSVSREKKERFSLILESASTNQTSMYLCASDRTGGAHTGELFFGEGSRLTVL.

This clonotype was seen ten or more times. The chain joins TRBV7-8 to TRBJ1-5; 7 bases fit TRBD1. There are 14 residues in the CDR3. V lost 5 bases, J lost 4 bases, and 5 bases stayed unmatched. The V gene's germline CDR1 is SGHVS and CDR2 FQNEAQ. CDR3 residues: CASSTRQGNQPQHF. The CDR3 DNA is TGTGCCAGCAGCACCCGACAGGGTAATCAGCCCCAGCATTTT.

This clonotype was seen repeatedly, ten times or more. The rearrangement uses TRBV12-3 or TRBV12-4 and TRBJ2-6; no reliable D call. Trimming left V 4 bases short and J 1 base short, with 11 bases between. The CDR3 extends over 16 amino acids. Written as DNA, the CDR3 is TGTGCCAGCAGTTCAATCTACTTTTCTGGGGCCAACGTCCTGACTTTC. Protein product: CASSSIYFSGANVLTF.

The CDR3 is CASSSAPGQVSSFGAVLTF. Written as DNA, the CDR3 is TGTGCCAGCTCATCAGCCCCGGGACAGGTATCCTCCTTCGGCGCCGTCCTGACTTTC. The chain combines TRBV18 with TRBJ2-6, with 8 bases that match TRBD1. J was trimmed by 12 bases and V by 5 bases; bases with no gene match: 24. Germline-derived CDR1 and CDR2 are KGHSH and LQKENI. There are 19 residues in the CDR3.

Regarding this clonotype: A much more abundant neighbour one base away suggests this may be a read error. No conserved phenylalanine or tryptophan ends this CDR3, so it is likely a read error. J is TRBJ1-2 and V is TRBV7-6; possible D gene TRBD1, 5 bases. CDR3 length: 15 residues. Trimming pared 1 base from V and 0 bases from J, leaving 9 bases between. CDR1 is SGHVS, CDR2 FNYEAQ, per germline. This CDR3 reads CASSLEGAANYGYTI. As DNA, the CDR3 is TGTGCCAGCAGCTTAGAAGGGGCAGCTAACTATGGCTACACCATC.

This clonotype appeared a few times. A read error may produce the germline difference seen at one junction end. J is TRBJ2-1 and V is TRBV7-6; TRBD1 matches at 8 bases. The CDR3 is 18 amino acids. Germline values: CDR1 SGHVS, CDR2 FNYEAQ. CDR3 DNA sequence: TGTGCTAGCAGCTCGGTTCAGGGGGCAAGGGACAGTAAGGATGAGCAGTTCTTC. Its translation is CASSSVQGARDSKDEQFF.

The chain uses TRBV4-3 and TRBJ1-3; 9 positions agree with TRBD1. The CDR3 contains 16 residues. V shed 0 bases and J 2 bases; nucleotides not matched to a gene: 2. Per the germline V gene, CDR1 is LGHNA and CDR2 is YSLEER. The CDR3 sequence is CASSQDTGGTGNTIYF. The CDR3 DNA sequence: TGCGCCAGCAGCCAAGATACAGGGGGCACTGGAAACACCATATATTTT.